These 3 T cell receptor beta chains came from one sample sequenced in a study of tumor-infiltrating lymphocytes in primary liver carcinoma. Blood RNA originated from unsorted whole blood, with germline DNA additionally extracted. Total RNA amounting to 500 ng was the source from which TCR beta cDNA was made with a constant-region primer. Modified slightly, ARM-PCR produced TCR beta libraries over three nested multiplex PCR rounds. Both of the initial two PCR rounds ran for about 9 cycles and employed TRBV1-TRBV30 forward primers alongside a C-beta reverse primer. TCRdb analysed the multiplex PCR reads with MiXCR anew, one entry per CDR3 protein. The data hold about 310,000 distinct CDR3 sequences, with approximately 58% observed a single time. Sequencing was performed on peripheral blood. These receptors were collected from a woman younger than 45 with primary liver carcinoma and hepatitis B virus infection.

The chain carries TRBV5-4 and TRBJ2-5; no reliable D call. V lost 2 bases and J 10 bases, leaving 18 bases between the germline ends. The CDR3 extends over 14 amino acids. Germline V gene data show CDR1 as SGHNT and CDR2 as YYREEE (reference sequence). CDR3 residues: CASSFEARPTLQYF. In DNA, the CDR3 is TGTGCCAGCAGCTTTGAGGCAAGACCCACACTCCAGTACTTC. Full variable domain (outside the CDR3, taken from reference TRBV5-4 and TRBJ2-5): ETGVTQSPTHLIKTRGQQVTLRCSSQSGHNTVSWYQQALGQGPQFIFQYYREEENGRGNFPPRFSGLQFPNYSSELNVNALELDDSALYLCASSFEARPTLQYFGPGTRLLVL.

This clonotype came up a few times. The chain recombines TRBV5-1 with TRBJ2-7; the D gene is possibly TRBD1 (5 bases). Germline lookup yields CDR1 SGHRS and CDR2 YFSETQ. The CDR3 consists of 13 residues. V was shortened by 4 bases and J by 6 bases, with 14 bases between the two germline ends. CDR3 sequence: CASSPEGVSEQYF. The CDR3 DNA follows: TGCGCCAGCAGCCCGGAAGGGGTGAGCGAGCAGTACTTC.

As for this clonotype: Possible read error: a much larger clone is one base away. The chain employs TRBV6-5 and TRBJ2-1; tentatively, D is TRBD1 or TRBD2 (5 bases each). The CDR3 is made up of 15 amino acids. Germline V gene lookup returns CDR1 MNHEY and CDR2 SVGAGI. CDR3 sequence: CASNEPGRSYNEQLF. DNA of the CDR3: TGTGCCAGCAACGAACCGGGACGCTCCTACAATGAGCAGCTCTTC.